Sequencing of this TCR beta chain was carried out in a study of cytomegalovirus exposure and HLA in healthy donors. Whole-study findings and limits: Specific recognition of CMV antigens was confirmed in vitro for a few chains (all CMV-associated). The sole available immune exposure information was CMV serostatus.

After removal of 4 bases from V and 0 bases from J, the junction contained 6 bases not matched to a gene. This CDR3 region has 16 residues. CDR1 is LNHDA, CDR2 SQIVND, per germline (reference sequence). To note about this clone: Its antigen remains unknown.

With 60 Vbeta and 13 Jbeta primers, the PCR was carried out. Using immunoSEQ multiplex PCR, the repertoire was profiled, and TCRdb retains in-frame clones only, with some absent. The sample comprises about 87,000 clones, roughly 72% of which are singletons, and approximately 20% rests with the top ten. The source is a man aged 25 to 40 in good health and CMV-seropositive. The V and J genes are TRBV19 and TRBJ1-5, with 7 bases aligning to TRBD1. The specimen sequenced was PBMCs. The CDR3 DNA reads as TGTGCCAGTAGTAACAGGGGTTTGAGTAGCAATCAGCCCCAGCATTTT. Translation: CASSNRGLSSNQPQHF. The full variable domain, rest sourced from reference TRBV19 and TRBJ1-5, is DGGITQSPKYLFRKEGQNVTLSCEQNLNHDAMYWYRQDPGQGLRLIYYSQIVNDFQKGDIAEGYSVSREKKESFPLTVTSAQKNPTAFYLCASSNRGLSSNQPQHFGDGTRLSIL.